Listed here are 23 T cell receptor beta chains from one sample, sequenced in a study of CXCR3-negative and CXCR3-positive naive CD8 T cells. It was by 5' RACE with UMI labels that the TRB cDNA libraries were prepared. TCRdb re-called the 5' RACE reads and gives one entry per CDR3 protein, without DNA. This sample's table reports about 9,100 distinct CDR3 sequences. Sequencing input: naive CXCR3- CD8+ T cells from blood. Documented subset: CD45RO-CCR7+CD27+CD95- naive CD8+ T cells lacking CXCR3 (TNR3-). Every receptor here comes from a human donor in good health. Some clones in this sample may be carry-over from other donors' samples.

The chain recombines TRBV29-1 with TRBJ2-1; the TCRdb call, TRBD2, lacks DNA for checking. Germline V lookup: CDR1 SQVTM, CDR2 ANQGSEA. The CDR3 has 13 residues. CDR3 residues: CSVVVEAKNEQFF.

This CDR3 is CSVEGPSGLTDTQYF. The chain uses TRBV29-1 and TRBJ2-3; there is no DNA to check the TCRdb D call of TRBD2. The CDR3 consists of 15 residues. Germline V gives CDR1 SQVTM, CDR2 ANQGSEA.

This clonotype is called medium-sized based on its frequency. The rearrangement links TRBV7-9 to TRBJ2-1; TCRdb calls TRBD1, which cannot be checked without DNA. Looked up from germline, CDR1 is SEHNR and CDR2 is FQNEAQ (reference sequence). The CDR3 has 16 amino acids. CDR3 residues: CASSLPGQGSYNEQFF.

CDR3 loop: CATQGGTGELFF. The V gene is TRBV28, the J gene TRBJ2-2; checking the TCRdb D call of TRBD2 is not possible without DNA. This CDR3 spans 12 amino acids. Germline CDR1 and CDR2: MDHEN and SYDVKM. Supplemented by reference TRBV28 and TRBJ2-2, the full variable domain reads DVKVTQSSRYLVKRTGEKVFLECVQDMDHENMFWYRQDPGLGLRLIYFSYDVKMKEKGDIPEGYSVSREKKERFSLILESASTNQTSMYLCATQGGTGELFFGEGSRLTVL.

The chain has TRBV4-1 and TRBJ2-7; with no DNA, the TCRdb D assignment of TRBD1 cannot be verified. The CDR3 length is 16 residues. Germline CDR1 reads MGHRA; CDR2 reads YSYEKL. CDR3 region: CASSPPRGPGEYEQYF.

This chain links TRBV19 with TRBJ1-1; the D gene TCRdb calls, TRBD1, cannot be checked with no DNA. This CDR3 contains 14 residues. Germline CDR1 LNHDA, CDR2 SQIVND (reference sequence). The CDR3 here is CASSIPVRMAEAFF.

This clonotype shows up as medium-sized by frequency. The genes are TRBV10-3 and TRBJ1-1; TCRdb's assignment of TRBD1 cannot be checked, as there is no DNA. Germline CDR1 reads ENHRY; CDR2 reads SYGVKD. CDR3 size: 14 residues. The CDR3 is CAISEGTGGTEAFF.

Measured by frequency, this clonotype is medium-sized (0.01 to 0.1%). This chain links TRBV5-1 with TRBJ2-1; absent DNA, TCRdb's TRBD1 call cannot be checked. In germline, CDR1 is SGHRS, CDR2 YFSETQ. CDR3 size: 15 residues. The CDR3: CASTRGTDLVGEQFF. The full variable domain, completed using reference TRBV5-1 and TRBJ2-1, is KAGVTQTPRYLIKTRGQQVTLSCSPISGHRSVSWYQQTPGQGLQFLFEYFSETQRNKGNFPGRFSGRQFSNSRSEMNVSTLELGDSALYLCASTRGTDLVGEQFFGPGTRLTVL.

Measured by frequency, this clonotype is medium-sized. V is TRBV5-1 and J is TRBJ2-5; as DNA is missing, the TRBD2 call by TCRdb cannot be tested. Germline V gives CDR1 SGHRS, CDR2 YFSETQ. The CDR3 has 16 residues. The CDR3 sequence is CASSLGDSGIQETQYF.

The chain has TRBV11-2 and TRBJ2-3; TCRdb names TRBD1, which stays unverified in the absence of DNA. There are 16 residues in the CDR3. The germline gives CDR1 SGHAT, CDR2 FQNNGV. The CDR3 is CASSLDLSASGDTQYF. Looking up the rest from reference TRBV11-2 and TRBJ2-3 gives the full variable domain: EAGVAQSPRYKIIEKRQSVAFWCNPISGHATLYWYQQILGQGPKLLIQFQNNGVVDDSQLPKDRFSAERLKGVDSTLKIQPAKLEDSAVYLCASSLDLSASGDTQYFGPGTRLTVL.

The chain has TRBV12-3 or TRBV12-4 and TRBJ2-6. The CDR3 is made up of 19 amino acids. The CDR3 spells CASSLRSANPSSGANVLTF.

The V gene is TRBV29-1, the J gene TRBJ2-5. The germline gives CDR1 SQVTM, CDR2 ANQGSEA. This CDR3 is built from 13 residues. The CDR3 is CSVEDTNQETQYF.

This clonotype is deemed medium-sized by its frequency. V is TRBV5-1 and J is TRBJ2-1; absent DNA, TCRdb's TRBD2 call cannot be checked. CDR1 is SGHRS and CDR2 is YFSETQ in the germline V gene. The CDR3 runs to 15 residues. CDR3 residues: CASSLVALAGGPEFF.

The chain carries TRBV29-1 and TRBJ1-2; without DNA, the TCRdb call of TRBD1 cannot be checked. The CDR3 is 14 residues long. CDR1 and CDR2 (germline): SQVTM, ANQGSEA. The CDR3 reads CSVEDTGTGYGYTF.

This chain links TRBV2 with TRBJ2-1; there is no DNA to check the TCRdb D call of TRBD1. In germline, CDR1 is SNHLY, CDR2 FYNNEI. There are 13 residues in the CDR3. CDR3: CASSDGLGGEQFF. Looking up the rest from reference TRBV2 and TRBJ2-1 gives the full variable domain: EPEVTQTPSHQVTQMGQEVILRCVPISNHLYFYWYRQILGQKVEFLVSFYNNEISEKSEIFDDQFSVERPDGSNFTLKIRSTKLEDSAMYFCASSDGLGGEQFFGPGTRLTVL.

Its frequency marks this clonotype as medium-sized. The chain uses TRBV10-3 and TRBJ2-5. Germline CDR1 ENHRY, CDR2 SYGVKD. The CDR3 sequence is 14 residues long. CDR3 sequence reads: CAISEWDSQETQYF.

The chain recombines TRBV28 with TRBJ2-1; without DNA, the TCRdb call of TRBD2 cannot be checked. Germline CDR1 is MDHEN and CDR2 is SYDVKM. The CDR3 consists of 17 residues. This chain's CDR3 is CASSHGTSGIPYNEQFF.

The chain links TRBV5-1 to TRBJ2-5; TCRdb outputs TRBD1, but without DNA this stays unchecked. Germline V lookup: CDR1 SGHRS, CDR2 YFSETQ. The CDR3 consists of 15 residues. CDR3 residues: CASSLQPGDMETQYF.

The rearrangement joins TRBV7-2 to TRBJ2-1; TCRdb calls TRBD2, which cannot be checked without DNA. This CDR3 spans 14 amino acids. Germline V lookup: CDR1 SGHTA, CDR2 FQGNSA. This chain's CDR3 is CARGASGISGEQFF. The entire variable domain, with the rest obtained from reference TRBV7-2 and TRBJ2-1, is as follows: GAGVSQSPSNKVTEKGKDVELRCDPISGHTALYWYRQSLGQGLEFLIYFQGNSAPDKSGLPSDRFSAERTGGSVSTLTIQRTQQEDSAVYLCARGASGISGEQFFGPGTRLTVL.

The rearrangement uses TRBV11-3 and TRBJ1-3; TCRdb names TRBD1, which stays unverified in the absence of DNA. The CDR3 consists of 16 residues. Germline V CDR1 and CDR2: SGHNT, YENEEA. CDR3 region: CASSSGTDVNGNTIYF.

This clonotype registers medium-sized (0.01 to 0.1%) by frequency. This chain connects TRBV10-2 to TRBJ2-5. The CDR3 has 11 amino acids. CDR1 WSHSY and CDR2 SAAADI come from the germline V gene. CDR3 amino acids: CATKTGETQYF.

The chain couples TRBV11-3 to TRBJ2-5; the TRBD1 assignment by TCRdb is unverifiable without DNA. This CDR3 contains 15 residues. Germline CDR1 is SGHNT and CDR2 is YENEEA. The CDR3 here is CASSPSGTGYGTQYF.

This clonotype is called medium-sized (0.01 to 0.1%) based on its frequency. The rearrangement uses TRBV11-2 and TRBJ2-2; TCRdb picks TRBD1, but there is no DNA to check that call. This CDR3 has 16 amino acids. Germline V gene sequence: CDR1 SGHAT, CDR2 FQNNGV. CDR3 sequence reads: CASSGTGQGYTGELFF.